These 32 T cell receptor beta chains came from one sample sequenced in a study of human T cells and chemical hapten exposure. Indicated time point: patch test 2, 6 weeks after DPC sensitization. Sample treatment: therapeutic diphenylcyclopropenone sensitization with weekly scalp DPC. TCRdb called the RACE reads again in MiXCR, with one record for every CDR3 protein. Here the sample spans 80,000 to 100,000 distinct CDR3 sequences, more than 9% being singletons. The sample was whole blood, taken in connection with sensitization to the hapten diphenylcyclopropenone (DPC). Receptor source: a woman in her 50s with alopecia areata. Some clones in this sample may be carry-over from other donors' samples.

This clonotype was counted a few times. The rearrangement uses TRBV10-3 and TRBJ1-1; D is uncertain. This CDR3 is 14 amino acids long. Germline V lookup: CDR1 ENHRY, CDR2 SYGVKD. With 10 bases removed from V and 1 base from J, the gap between germline ends came to 16 bases. The CDR3 sequence: CATSLRSENTEAFF. The CDR3 DNA is TGTGCCACATCCCTCAGGTCGGAGAACACTGAAGCTTTCTTT.

This clonotype was observed many times. The chain couples TRBV29-1 to TRBJ2-7; D is uncertain. The germline V gene has CDR1 SQVTM and CDR2 ANQGSEA. The CDR3 has 11 amino acids. Deletions cut 6 bases from V and 2 bases from J, with 8 bases between. CDR3 sequence reads: CSVAETYEQYF. The DNA of the CDR3 is TGCAGCGTGGCGGAGACCTACGAGCAGTACTTC.

This chain uses TRBV20-1 with TRBJ1-1, with D possibly TRBD1 on 5 matching bases. Germline V CDR1 and CDR2: DFQATT, SNEGSKA (reference sequence). The CDR3 has 14 amino acids. The V end lost 6 bases, the J end lost 2 bases, and 16 bases lay between the germline ends. CDR3 sequence (DNA): TGCAGTGCCAAAGCGGGGCAGCTTAACACTGAAGCTTTCTTT. Protein: CSAKAGQLNTEAFF.

This clonotype was seen repeatedly, ten times or more. The V and J genes are TRBV27 and TRBJ2-2, with 8 bases lining up with TRBD1. Germline CDR1 and CDR2: MNHEY and SMNVEV (reference sequence). Trimming at V came to 2 bases and at J to 1 base, leaving 0 bases not matched to a gene. The CDR3 covers 15 residues. CDR3 sequence: CASSLDRGNTGELFF. CDR3 nucleotides: TGTGCCAGCAGTTTAGACAGGGGGAACACCGGGGAGCTGTTTTTT.

The chain recombines TRBV19 with TRBJ1-5; D not resolved. Germline assignment: CDR1 LNHDA and CDR2 SQIVND (reference sequence). This CDR3 region has 15 residues. V was trimmed by 7 bases and J by 2 bases, leaving 15 bases between them. CDR3 loop: CASKDSPSRNQPQHF. CDR3 sequence (DNA): TGTGCCAGTAAAGATTCGCCTTCGCGCAATCAGCCCCAGCATTTT.

This clonotype was recorded at least ten times. The V and J genes are TRBV7-2 and TRBJ2-3; D may be TRBD2 (5 bases). Trimming pared 1 base from V and 4 bases from J, leaving 6 bases between. This CDR3 contains 13 residues. Germline V CDR1 and CDR2: SGHTA, FQGNSA. The CDR3 DNA reads TGTGCCAGCAGCTTAGTCGGGGCAGATACGCAGTATTTT. Its protein product is CASSLVGADTQYF.

This clonotype has at least ten counts. The chain uses TRBV20-1 and TRBJ1-5; TRBD1 matches 7 bases. The junction had 4 bases not matched to a gene; V was cut back by 2 bases and J by 3 bases. The CDR3 consists of 14 residues. Germline V lookup: CDR1 DFQATT, CDR2 SNEGSKA (reference sequence). The CDR3 here is CSARSDRANQPQHF. For the CDR3, the DNA is TGCAGTGCTAGATCCGACAGGGCCAATCAGCCCCAGCATTTT.

This clonotype was detected only a few times. In nucleotides, the CDR3 is TGTGCCAGCAGCTTAGCAGGGGAGCCTAATGAAAAACTGTTTTTT. This translates into CASSLAGEPNEKLFF. The chain is built from TRBV7-8 and TRBJ1-4, with D perhaps TRBD1 (5 bases). V gave up 0 bases and J gave up 3 bases, with 8 bases separating them. Germline CDR1 reads SGHVS; CDR2 reads FQNEAQ. This CDR3 comprises 15 residues.

The V call is TRBV5-1, the J call TRBJ2-3; 9 bases are a match to TRBD1. The ends lost 0 bases at V and 3 bases at J; junction bases unmatched: 5. Germline values: CDR1 SGHRS, CDR2 YFSETQ. There are 16 residues in the CDR3. The DNA for the CDR3 is TGCGCCAGCAGCTTGGGGGGACAGGGAAGGACAGATACGCAGTATTTT. Its translation: CASSLGGQGRTDTQYF.

In this sample, this clonotype turned up many times. V and J are TRBV3-1 and TRBJ1-2; D is ambiguous. The germline V gene has CDR1 LGHDT and CDR2 YNNKEL (reference sequence). The CDR3 is 14 residues long. The germline V and J ends were trimmed by 0 bases and 4 bases, with 9 bases remaining between them. The CDR3: CASSQEDRGYGYTF. DNA of the CDR3: TGTGCCAGCAGCCAAGAGGACCGGGGCTATGGCTACACCTTC.

Comments on this clonotype: This CDR3 is missing its conserved last phenylalanine or tryptophan, likely due to a read error. The rearrangement links TRBV2 to TRBJ2-5; 11 nucleotides line up with TRBD2. CDR1 is SNHLY, CDR2 FYNNEI, per germline. The CDR3 sequence is 14 residues long. V lost 7 bases to trimming and J lost 1 base; unmatched junction nucleotides: 2. Written as DNA, the CDR3 is TGTGCCAGCACGGGACTAGCGGCCCAAGAGACCCAGTACTCC. Translated: CASTGLAAQETQYS.

This clonotype appeared many times. The rearrangement uses TRBV28 and TRBJ1-2, with 9 bases matching TRBD1. The CDR3 extends over 13 amino acids. Germline CDR1 MDHEN, CDR2 SYDVKM. Trimming at V came to 6 bases and at J to 6 bases, leaving 5 bases not matched to a gene. CDR3 in amino acids: CASRETGGDGYTF. CDR3 sequence (DNA): TGTGCCAGCAGGGAGACAGGGGGGGATGGCTACACCTTC.

The J gene is TRBJ2-2, the V gene TRBV11-3, with 7 bases identical to TRBD1. Per germline, CDR1 SGHNT and CDR2 YENEEA. Trimming took 5 bases from V and 5 from J; bases not matched to a gene: 2. This CDR3 spans 13 amino acids. CDR3 nucleotide sequence: TGTGCCAGCAGCACGGGACAGACCGGGGAGCTGTTTTTT. Its protein product is CASSTGQTGELFF.

This clonotype was observed many times. The rearrangement links TRBV5-1 to TRBJ2-3; 11 positions match TRBD1. V dropped 9 bases and J dropped 1; count of bases not matched to a gene: 13. There are 17 residues in the CDR3. CDR1 is SGHRS and CDR2 is YFSETQ in the germline V gene. CDR3 protein: CATGQGALGFGTDTQYF. Here the CDR3 DNA reads TGCGCCACCGGACAGGGGGCTCTTGGCTTCGGCACAGATACGCAGTATTTT.

The chain joins TRBV13 to TRBJ2-2; 7 nucleotides align to TRBD2. The CDR3 has 16 residues. With V trimmed by 2 bases and J by 2 bases, 5 bases remained unmatched. Germline V gene sequence: CDR1 PRHDT, CDR2 FYEKMQ (reference sequence). The CDR3 protein is CASSLFPSGNTGELFF. CDR3 bases: TGTGCCAGCAGCTTATTTCCTAGCGGAAACACCGGGGAGCTGTTTTTT.

Comment on this clonotype: An end of the junction does not agree with germline; a read error may underlie this. The V gene is TRBV20-1, the J gene TRBJ2-5; D remains ambiguous. The CDR3 covers 11 residues. Germline assignment: CDR1 DFQATT and CDR2 SNEGSKA (reference sequence). The CDR3 DNA reads TGCAGTGCTACCCCCGGAGAGGCCCAGTACTTC. Its protein product is CSATPGEAQYF.

Many counts were recorded for this clonotype. The rearrangement joins TRBV20-1 to TRBJ2-1; 7 bases align to TRBD1. Germline CDR1 reads DFQATT; CDR2 reads SNEGSKA (reference sequence). Trimming took 6 bases from V and 4 from J; bases not matched to a gene: 9. This CDR3 is built from 14 residues. This CDR3 is CSAAGTVFYNEQFF. The CDR3 DNA reads as TGCAGTGCAGCCGGGACAGTCTTTTACAATGAGCAGTTCTTC.

There are many counts of this clonotype. V and J are TRBV18 and TRBJ1-6; possible D gene TRBD1, 6 bases. Germline CDR1 is KGHSH and CDR2 is LQKENI. The V and J ends lost 5 bases and 6 bases respectively, with 14 bases between them. The CDR3 contains 15 residues. The CDR3: CASSAQGDFNSPLHF. The CDR3 coding sequence is TGTGCCAGCTCAGCACAGGGAGATTTTAATTCACCCCTCCACTTT.

This clonotype has a count of ten or more. This rearrangement joins TRBV4-1 to TRBJ2-1, with 7 bases fitting TRBD2. This CDR3 region has 15 residues. Trimming took 0 bases from V and 7 from J; bases not matched to a gene: 6. The germline V gene encodes CDR1 MGHRA and CDR2 YSYEKL. Here the CDR3 DNA reads TGCGCCAGCAGCCAAGATCGGACTAGTTGGAATGAGCAGTTCTTC. This translates into CASSQDRTSWNEQFF.

CDR3 in amino acids: CASSRGPRDYNSPLHF. For the CDR3, the DNA is TGTGCCAGCAGCCGCGGACCGAGAGACTATAATTCACCCCTCCACTTT. The chain has TRBV11-2 and TRBJ1-6, with no clear D. The germline CDR1 and CDR2 sequences are SGHAT and FQNNGV. The CDR3 covers 16 residues. The V end lost 5 bases, the J end lost 3 bases, and 14 bases lay between the germline ends.

This clonotype was counted at least ten times. The chain recombines TRBV15 with TRBJ2-1, with D perhaps matching TRBD2 (6 bases). The CDR3 has 16 residues. Germline V gene data show CDR1 as LNHNV and CDR2 as YYDKDF (reference sequence). V was trimmed by 0 bases and J by 0 bases, leaving 9 bases between them. The CDR3 sequence: CATSRDRGISYNEQFF. DNA of the CDR3: TGTGCCACCAGCAGAGATCGCGGGATCTCCTACAATGAGCAGTTCTTC.

This clonotype was seen many times. V is TRBV12-5 and J is TRBJ2-5; TRBD1 might be the D (6 bases). Germline CDR1 reads LGHNT; CDR2 reads FRNRAP. Trimming left V 5 bases short and J 9 bases short, with 10 bases between. CDR3 size: 11 residues. CDR3 amino acids: CASGIWGPQYF. The CDR3 DNA reads TGTGCTAGTGGTATCTGGGGGCCCCAGTACTTC.

This clonotype appeared many times. The DNA of the CDR3 is TGTGCCAGCAGGGCAGGGGGTTCTGGGGCCAACGTCCTGACTTTC. Its protein is CASRAGGSGANVLTF. This chain uses TRBV7-8 with TRBJ2-6, with TRBD1 matching 7 bases. Germline lookup yields CDR1 SGHVS and CDR2 FQNEAQ. CDR3 length: 15 residues. With 6 bases clipped from V and 1 base from J, the junction kept 3 bases outside the gene matches.

This clonotype has at least ten counts. This sequence joins TRBV20-1 and TRBJ2-5; TRBD1 might be the D (5 bases). Trimming cost V 3 bases and J 1 base, with 12 bases left between them. Germline values: CDR1 DFQATT, CDR2 SNEGSKA (reference sequence). CDR3 length: 14 amino acids. The CDR3 DNA follows: TGCAGTGCTAGTAAGGACACATCCCAAGAGACCCAGTACTTC. Translation gives CSASKDTSQETQYF.

This clonotype was found many times. The chain joins TRBV5-1 to TRBJ2-5; a weak D match, TRBD1 (5 bases). Germline loops: CDR1 SGHRS, CDR2 YFSETQ. The CDR3 length is 14 residues. The V end was cut by 5 bases, the J end by 2 bases, with 13 bases between. In DNA, the CDR3 is TGCGCCAGCAGTATTGGGGCAGCGCAAGAGACCCAGTACTTC. It codes for CASSIGAAQETQYF.

This clonotype was counted ten times or more. The chain has TRBV20-1 and TRBJ2-5; the match to TRBD1 covers 9 bases. With V trimmed by 3 bases and J by 4 bases, 6 bases remained unmatched. The CDR3 length is 14 residues. Germline V gene sequence: CDR1 DFQATT, CDR2 SNEGSKA (reference sequence). The CDR3 reads CSARGQGTPETQYF. CDR3 in DNA: TGCAGTGCTAGGGGACAGGGTACTCCAGAGACCCAGTACTTC.

This clonotype was detected many times. The V gene is TRBV9, the J gene TRBJ2-2, with TRBD2 matching over 8 bases. V was clipped by 4 bases and J by 5 bases; unmatched bases: 7. Per the germline V gene, CDR1 is SGDLS and CDR2 is YYNGEE. The CDR3 runs 15 residues. CDR3: CASSSGRAGTGELFF. In nucleotides, the CDR3 is TGTGCCAGCAGCTCCGGGAGGGCCGGTACCGGGGAGCTGTTTTTT. Filled out from reference TRBV9 and TRBJ2-2, the complete variable domain reads DSGVTQTPKHLITATGQRVTLRCSPRSGDLSVYWYQQSLDQGLQFLIQYYNGEERAKGNILERFSAQQFPDLHSELNLSSLELGDSALYFCASSSGRAGTGELFFGEGSRLTVL.

This clonotype was found many times. The chain uses TRBV7-9 and TRBJ2-1; D is unresolved. CDR3 length equals 12 residues. Deletions cut 10 bases from V and 5 bases from J, with 12 bases between. Germline CDR1 and CDR2: SEHNR and FQNEAQ (reference sequence). The CDR3 loop reads CATRTANNEQFF. DNA for the CDR3: TGTGCCACCCGGACGGCAAACAATGAGCAGTTCTTC.

This clonotype has ten or more counts. The chain employs TRBV20-1 and TRBJ1-2, with 7 nucleotides matching TRBD1. The CDR3 is made up of 15 amino acids. V gave up 3 bases and J gave up 2 bases; unmatched junction bases: 9. Per germline, CDR1 DFQATT and CDR2 SNEGSKA (reference sequence). The CDR3 sequence is CSASRGGQANYGYTF. For the CDR3, the DNA is TGCAGTGCTAGCCGGGGAGGACAGGCCAACTATGGCTACACCTTC.

V usage is TRBV7-2 and J usage is TRBJ2-1; D gene ambiguous. The germline V gene encodes CDR1 SGHTA and CDR2 FQGNSA. The germline V and J ends were trimmed by 1 base and 9 bases, with 16 bases remaining between them. CDR3 length: 15 residues. The CDR3 region has the DNA TGTGCCAGCAGCTTAGGAAGTCAGACCCTGGGTGAGCAGTTCTTC. Its translation: CASSLGSQTLGEQFF. Full variable domain (missing parts from reference TRBV7-2 and TRBJ2-1): GAGVSQSPSNKVTEKGKDVELRCDPISGHTALYWYRQSLGQGLEFLIYFQGNSAPDKSGLPSDRFSAERTGGSVSTLTIQRTQQEDSAVYLCASSLGSQTLGEQFFGPGTRLTVL.

This clonotype was observed at least ten times. The chain couples TRBV29-1 to TRBJ2-1, with D perhaps TRBD1 (8 bases). This CDR3 has 11 residues. V was trimmed by 7 bases and J by 9 bases, leaving 13 bases between them. Germline V gene data show CDR1 as SQVTM and CDR2 as ANQGSEA. CDR3 in amino acids: CSAGGGGEQFF. In DNA, the CDR3 is TGCAGCGCAGGGGGCGGGGGTGAGCAGTTCTTC.

The rearrangement uses TRBV28 and TRBJ1-1; 7 positions match TRBD1. This CDR3 spans 14 amino acids. The J segment lost 4 bases and the V segment lost 6 bases, leaving 8 bases of the junction unmatched. Germline CDR1 and CDR2: MDHEN and SYDVKM. The CDR3 reads CASSIQGLVTEAFF. The CDR3 DNA reads TGTGCCAGCAGCATACAGGGGTTGGTCACTGAAGCTTTCTTT.